One and the same sample provided the 5 T cell receptor beta chains below, sequenced in a study of blood T cell repertoires in COVID-19. Only in-frame clones appear in the TCRdb table, and some are missing; sequencing was by immunoSEQ multiplex PCR. The sample lists some 380,000 clones; 87% were seen once. The sequenced sample was PBMCs or T cells enriched from blood (not recorded which). The receptors were sampled from a man aged 25 to 40 who had recovered from COVID-19.

V is TRBV5-4 and J is TRBJ2-2, with 11 nucleotides matching TRBD2. The germline gives CDR1 SGHNT, CDR2 YYREEE (reference sequence). V trimming: 4 bases; J trimming: 4 bases; junction bases outside the gene matches: 6. CDR3 length: 16 residues. CDR3 amino acids: CASSPTGTSGTGELFF. The CDR3 DNA reads TGTGCCAGCAGCCCTACCGGGACTAGCGGCACCGGGGAGCTGTTTTTT.

The V and J genes are TRBV6-5 and TRBJ2-7; 9 bases are shared with TRBD1. This CDR3 spans 15 amino acids. Per germline, CDR1 MNHEY and CDR2 SVGAGI. With 6 bases clipped from V and 2 bases from J, the junction kept 8 bases outside the gene matches. The DNA for the CDR3 is TGTGCCAGCAGACGAGGGACAGGGTCTACCTACGAGCAGTACTTC. This sequence encodes CASRRGTGSTYEQYF.

This chain connects TRBV29-1 to TRBJ1-2; 7 bases agree with TRBD1. The length of the CDR3 is 13 residues. V lost 4 bases and J lost 7; bases outside the gene matches: 9. CDR1 SQVTM and CDR2 ANQGSEA come from the germline V gene. The CDR3 DNA follows: TGCAGCGTTGGGCCCCAGGGGGGTTTTGGCTACACCTTC. Amino acids: CSVGPQGGFGYTF.

This clone has only one observation. The rearrangement joins TRBV6-5 to TRBJ1-1; TRBD1 aligns across 8 bases. The trim removed 6 bases at V and 1 base at J, leaving 4 bases unmatched. The CDR3 has 14 residues. Germline CDR1 reads MNHEY; CDR2 reads SVGAGI. For the CDR3, the DNA is TGTGCCAGCAGAGACGGACAGGGGAACACTGAAGCTTTCTTT. This encodes CASRDGQGNTEAFF.

This clone has just a few counts. The rearrangement joins TRBV20-1 to TRBJ2-7, with D possibly matching TRBD1 (5 bases). Trimming took off 3 bases at V and 1 base at J, with 10 bases between the two ends. This CDR3 has 13 residues. The germline gives CDR1 DFQATT, CDR2 SNEGSKA (reference sequence). The CDR3 sequence: CSASSAGSYEQYF. CDR3 nucleotides: TGCAGTGCTAGTTCGGCAGGGTCCTACGAGCAGTACTTC.